Given below is one T cell receptor beta chain in context. Original analysis: Estimation of nucleated cell counts was performed using reference gene primer amplification. Clones were sequenced by immunoSEQ multiplex PCR, and TCRdb holds only the in-frame ones, with some missing. The D gene and trimming were derived from the DNA, and the V and J assignments and clone size from that table. The sample holds some 83,000 clones, around nine tenths seen once. This record comes from a study of blood T cell repertoires in COVID-19. The overall study: COVID-19 samples from acute and convalescent phases originated in the United States, Italy and Spain. T cells, B-cell-depleted T cells, or PBMCs supplied cDNA or gDNA.

J was trimmed by 6 bases and V by 7 bases; bases with no gene match: 5. The germline gives CDR1 WSHSY, CDR2 SAAADI. The CDR3 has 14 residues. The TCR sequence derives from a man older than 75 with active or convalescent COVID-19. This rearrangement joins TRBV10-2 to TRBJ2-1, with 11 bases fitting TRBD2. The sequencing sample was made of peripheral blood. CDR3 sequence reads: CASNIGLAGNEQFF. CDR3 DNA: TGCGCCAGCAACATAGGACTAGCGGGCAATGAGCAGTTCTTC.